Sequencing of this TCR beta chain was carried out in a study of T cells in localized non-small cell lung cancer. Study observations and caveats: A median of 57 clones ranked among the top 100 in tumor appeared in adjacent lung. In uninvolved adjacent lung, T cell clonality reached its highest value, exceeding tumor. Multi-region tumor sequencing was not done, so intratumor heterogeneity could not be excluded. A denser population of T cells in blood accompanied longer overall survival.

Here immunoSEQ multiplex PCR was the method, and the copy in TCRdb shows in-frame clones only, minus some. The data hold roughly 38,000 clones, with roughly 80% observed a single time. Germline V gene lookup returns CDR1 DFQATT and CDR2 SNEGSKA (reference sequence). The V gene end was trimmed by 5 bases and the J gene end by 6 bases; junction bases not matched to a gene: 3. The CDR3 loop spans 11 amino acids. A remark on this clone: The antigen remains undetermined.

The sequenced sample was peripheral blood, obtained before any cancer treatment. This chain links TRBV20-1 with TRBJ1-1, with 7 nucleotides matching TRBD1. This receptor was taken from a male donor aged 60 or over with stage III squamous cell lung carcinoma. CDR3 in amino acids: CSAAGGPEAFF. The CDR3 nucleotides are TGCAGTGCTGCAGGGGGGCCTGAAGCTTTCTTT.